The rows below give T cell receptor beta chains drawn from one sample of a study of control samples from healthy donors and cancer patients. Repertoires were generated with immunoSEQ multiplex PCR, while TCRdb's copy carries only in-frame clones and drops some. Found here are more than 50,000 clones, around 96% of them singletons; the top ten hold 0.9% to 1.2%. Sequencing was done on a sample of blood. Receptors were obtained from a woman younger than 35 in good health. Both conserved end residues are part of each CDR3. The D gene is left open where the match is weak. Clone size is shown for a subset of rows, as once, few, many or a class of expanded clone.

cdr3_nt	cdr3_aa	v_call	j_call	clone_size	cdr3_length	d_call
TGTGCCAGCAGTGAGGCTAGCGGGGGGATAGATACGCAGTATTTT	CASSEASGGIDTQYF	TRBV6-4	TRBJ2-3	-	15	TRBD2
TGTGCCAGCAGTTTCTTTGGCCATGGTCCCGGGGCTGATCAGCCCCAGCATTTT	CASSFFGHGPGADQPQHF	TRBV28	TRBJ1-5	-	18	-
TGTGCCACCCAGGCCCTATTTGGCACAGATACGCAGTATTTT	CATQALFGTDTQYF	TRBV6-5	TRBJ2-3	-	14	-
TGTGCCAGCAGTCCTTGGGCCCTCTATGGCTACACCTTC	CASSPWALYGYTF	TRBV6-5	TRBJ1-2	-	13	-
TGCGCCAGCAGCCCAACAACAGGCTCCTACGAGCAGTACTTC	CASSPTTGSYEQYF	TRBV4-3	TRBJ2-7	-	14	-
TGTGCCAGCAGCCAAAGTTCTCAGCCCCAGCATTTT	CASSQSSQPQHF	TRBV3-1/TRBV3-2	TRBJ1-5	-	12	-
TGTGCCAGCAGTGATGGGAGGGATAGCTCACCCCTCCACTTT	CASSDGRDSSPLHF	TRBV25-1	TRBJ1-6	-	14	-
TGCGCCAGCAAAAGCGGACAGGGAATGAACACTGAAGCTTTCTTT	CASKSGQGMNTEAFF	TRBV4-1	TRBJ1-1	-	15	TRBD1
TGTGCCAGCAGCTTAGCAGGTTATAGGGGCACAGATACGCAGTATTTT	CASSLAGYRGTDTQYF	TRBV11-3	TRBJ2-3	once	16	-
TGCGCCAGCAGCCAACCCCCGGCAGGGGGCGGAAACACCATATATTTT	CASSQPPAGGGNTIYF	TRBV4-1	TRBJ1-3	once	16	TRBD1
TGTGCCAGTAGTTCTGACAGGCCCCCGGGCACTGAAGCTTTCTTT	CASSSDRPPGTEAFF	TRBV19	TRBJ1-1	-	15	-
TGTGCCAGCAGCTTAGGGGGGACGGGCACTGAAGCTTTCTTT	CASSLGGTGTEAFF	TRBV7-3	TRBJ1-1	-	14	-
TGTGCCAGCAGCCACAGCCGGACTAGCGAGGTAACGCAGTATTTT	CASSHSRTSEVTQYF	TRBV3-1/TRBV3-2	TRBJ2-3	-	15	TRBD2
TGTGCCAGCAGCCTAAGGGGGGGACAGGGCTTCCGGTTGGTCACTGAAGCTTTCTTT	CASSLRGGQGFRLVTEAFF	TRBV7-8	TRBJ1-1	-	19	TRBD1
TGTGCCAGCAGCGTAGGTTGGGCAGGGCTAAGGGGAGAGACCCAGTACTTC	CASSVGWAGLRGETQYF	TRBV9	TRBJ2-5	-	17	-
TGTGCCAGCAGTTTCGGGACTGCGCCCGGCTACACCTTC	CASSFGTAPGYTF	TRBV12-3/TRBV12-4	TRBJ1-2	-	13	-
TGTGCCAGCAGCTTGGTGGGGGGCCTGAGCTCCTACAATGAGCAGTTCTTC	CASSLVGGLSSYNEQFF	TRBV5-5	TRBJ2-1	-	17	-
TGCGCCAGCAGCCTAGTGGGGGGCAAAAACACCATATATTTT	CASSLVGGKNTIYF	TRBV4-3	TRBJ1-3	-	14	-
TGTGCCAGCAGCTTATCAGGGGGGTGGGAGCAGTACTTC	CASSLSGGWEQYF	TRBV7-9	TRBJ2-7	-	13	-
TGTGCCAGCAGCTTTACGGGGACAGGGGCGGGGTTGGACACCTTC	CASSFTGTGAGLDTF	TRBV5-4	TRBJ1-2	-	15	TRBD1
TGTGCCAGCAGCTCGGGACTAGCGGGGTCAGGGTGGTATTTT	CASSSGLAGSGWYF	TRBV7-2	TRBJ2-3	-	14	TRBD2
TGTGCCAGCAGCCATAGCACGCCTTTTGGGGGGGTGAAAGAGACCCAGTACTTC	CASSHSTPFGGVKETQYF	TRBV3-1/TRBV3-2	TRBJ2-5	-	18	TRBD2
TGTGCCAGCAGTTCTTTGGACAGGGGACAGCCCCAGCATTTT	CASSSLDRGQPQHF	TRBV2	TRBJ1-5	-	14	TRBD1
TGTGCCAGCAGCTTACGACCCTCTGGAAACACCATATATTTT	CASSLRPSGNTIYF	TRBV5-5	TRBJ1-3	-	14	-
TGTGCCAGCAGTGAATCAATAGCGGGGGCCGCGGGGCAGTTCTTC	CASSESIAGAAGQFF	TRBV6-1	TRBJ2-1	few	15	TRBD2
TGTGCTAGTGGTTTACGGGGGCCAGGTAGTCCGACCCAGTACTTC	CASGLRGPGSPTQYF	TRBV12-5	TRBJ2-5	-	15	-
TGTGCCAGCAGGGGGACTGGGACCTACGAGCAGTACTTC	CASRGTGTYEQYF	TRBV6-5	TRBJ2-7	-	13	-
TGTGCCAGCAGCCCGGGGACAGGTACCTACGAGCAGTACTTC	CASSPGTGTYEQYF	TRBV9	TRBJ2-7	-	14	TRBD1
TGTGCCAGCAGCTTGGAAGGGGAGACTGAAGCTTTCTTT	CASSLEGETEAFF	TRBV5-4	TRBJ1-1	-	13	-
TGCGCCAGCAGCTGGCAAAGCTCTGGGGCCAACGTCCTGACTTTC	CASSWQSSGANVLTF	TRBV5-1	TRBJ2-6	-	15	-
TGTGCCAGCAGCCCCATTTTACGGGGGGACGGGGAGCTGTTTTTT	CASSPILRGDGELFF	TRBV27	TRBJ2-2	-	15	TRBD2
TGTGCCAGTAGTCCACGGGGTACAGGGGGCGTAGAGCAGTACTTC	CASSPRGTGGVEQYF	TRBV19	TRBJ2-7	-	15	TRBD1
TGTGCCAGTCGCCGGGGGGCGCGGGCTTTCTTT	CASRRGARAFF	TRBV27	TRBJ1-1	-	11	-
TGTGCCAGCAGAATAAAGACAGGGGTTACTGAAGCTTTCTTT	CASRIKTGVTEAFF	TRBV6-6	TRBJ1-1	-	14	TRBD1
TGTGCCAGCAGCTTTGGAGGGGTAGACGCTTATGGCTACACCTTC	CASSFGGVDAYGYTF	TRBV7-9	TRBJ1-2	-	15	-
TGTGCCAGCTGGGTCGGAACAGGGAAGACTGAAGCTTTCTTT	CASWVGTGKTEAFF	TRBV21-1	TRBJ1-1	-	14	-
TGCGCCAGCAGCCTTTACAGCTCCTACGAGCAGTACTTC	CASSLYSSYEQYF	TRBV5-1	TRBJ2-7	-	13	-
TGTGCCAGCAGCTTAGCTCCTCGATTCAATTCACCCCTCCACTTT	CASSLAPRFNSPLHF	TRBV7-8	TRBJ1-6	-	15	-
TGTGCCAGCAGCTTAGCGGCAGCCAGCTCCTACGAGCAGTACTTC	CASSLAAASSYEQYF	TRBV7-6	TRBJ2-7	-	15	-
TGTGCCAGCAGCGAGGGCTCCAACACCGGGGAGCTGTTTTTT	CASSEGSNTGELFF	TRBV2	TRBJ2-2	-	14	-